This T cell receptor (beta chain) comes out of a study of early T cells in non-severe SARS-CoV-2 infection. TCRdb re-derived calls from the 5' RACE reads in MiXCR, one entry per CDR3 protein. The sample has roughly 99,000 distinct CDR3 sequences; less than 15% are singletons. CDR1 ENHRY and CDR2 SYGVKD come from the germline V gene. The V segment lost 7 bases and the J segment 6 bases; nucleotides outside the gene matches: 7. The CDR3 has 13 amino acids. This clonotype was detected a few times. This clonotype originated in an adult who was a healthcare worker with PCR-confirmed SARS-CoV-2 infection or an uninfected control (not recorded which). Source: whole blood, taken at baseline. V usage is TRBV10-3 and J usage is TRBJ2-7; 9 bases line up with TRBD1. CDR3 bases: TGTGCCATCATGAGGGACAGGGAAGCCGAGCAGTACTTC. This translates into CAIMRDREAEQYF.